Presented here are 8 T cell receptor beta chains from one specimen sequenced in a study of metastatic and nonmetastatic thyroid tumors. Thyroid surgery was preceded by no treatment in any patient. From the PCR reads, TCRdb re-called clones with MiXCR. The data show around 15,000 clones, about a quarter seen once. The sequenced sample consisted of tumor tissue. The receptors were gathered from a female donor with papillary thyroid cancer or a benign thyroid nodule (not recorded which). Some clones in this sample may be carry-over from other donors' samples.

This clone was observed at least ten times. The chain is built from TRBV11-2 and TRBJ1-4; the D gene is possibly TRBD1 (5 bases). Germline assignment: CDR1 SGHAT and CDR2 FQNNGV. V lost 1 base and J lost 6, with 15 bases in between. The CDR3 covers 16 residues. CDR3 protein: CASSLGGGGGYEKLFF. DNA for the CDR3: TGTGCCAGCAGCTTAGGTGGGGGAGGAGGATATGAAAAACTGTTTTTT.

In its sample, this clone was seen many times. V is TRBV20-1 and J is TRBJ2-2, with 16 bases matching TRBD2. The CDR3 is made up of 15 amino acids. CDR1 is DFQATT, CDR2 SNEGSKA, per germline (reference sequence). Trimming removed 3 bases from V and 6 bases from J; junction bases left unmatched: 1. The CDR3 is CSARGLAGGPGELFF. The CDR3 region has the DNA TGCAGTGCTAGGGGACTAGCGGGAGGGCCCGGGGAGCTGTTTTTT.

The chain couples TRBV7-2 to TRBJ1-3, with no clear D. Germline V lookup: CDR1 SGHTA, CDR2 FQGNSA. The V end lost 4 bases, the J end lost 1 base, and 5 bases lay between the germline ends. This CDR3 region has 13 residues. The CDR3 nucleotides read TGTGCCAGCAGCTCGATGTCTGGAAACACCATATATTTT. Translated: CASSSMSGNTIYF.

V is TRBV20-1 and J is TRBJ2-7, with TRBD2 matching 7 bases. With V trimmed by 6 bases and J by 3 bases, 11 bases remained unmatched. The CDR3 length is 14 residues. Germline V CDR1 and CDR2: DFQATT, SNEGSKA (reference sequence). The CDR3 protein is CSAGGTQPYYEQYF. In DNA form, the CDR3 reads TGCAGTGCGGGAGGGACTCAACCTTACTACGAGCAGTACTTC.

This clone was recorded many times. The chain combines TRBV2 with TRBJ1-2, with D possibly matching TRBD1 (6 bases). CDR3 length: 13 residues. Per germline, CDR1 SNHLY and CDR2 FYNNEI. The V and J ends lost 4 bases and 7 bases respectively, with 13 bases between them. The CDR3 reads CASSGGGLGGYTF. CDR3 DNA sequence: TGTGCCAGCAGTGGTGGGGGGCTGGGTGGCTACACCTTC.

A word on this clone: The germline gene is not matched at one end of the junction; a read error may be the cause. This chain links TRBV28 with TRBJ1-2; D is ambiguous. The CDR3 spans 12 residues. The germline V gene has CDR1 MDHEN and CDR2 SYDVKM. This CDR3 is CASTALGNGYTF. The CDR3 DNA is TGTGCTAGCACCGCTTTAGGGAATGGCTACACCTTC.

The table lists this clone with many counts. This chain links TRBV16 with TRBJ2-1, with D perhaps TRBD1 (6 bases). Germline loops: CDR1 KGHSY, CDR2 FQNENV. V was clipped by 0 bases and J by 3 bases, with 9 bases between them. The CDR3 loop spans 15 amino acids. CDR3 DNA sequence: TGTGCCAGCAGCCAATCGGTAGGGGGCTACAATGAGCAGTTCTTC. It translates to CASSQSVGGYNEQFF.

The chain carries TRBV30 and TRBJ2-7, with TRBD2 matching over 11 bases. Unmatched junction bases numbered 2, after V lost 5 bases and J lost 2 bases. Germline V gives CDR1 GTSNPN, CDR2 SVGIG (reference sequence). The CDR3 has 13 amino acids. The DNA for the CDR3 is TGTGCCTGGGGACTAGCGGGCGCCTACGAGCAGTACTTC. It is translated as CAWGLAGAYEQYF.